This T cell receptor (beta chain) comes out of a study of identical twins. Comment on this clonotype: Its specificity is unknown.

The germline V gene encodes CDR1 SGHVS and CDR2 FQNEAQ. Between the trimmed V and J ends, which lost 0 bases and 4 bases, there was a span of 12 bases. The CDR3 totals 15 residues. TCRdb re-analysed the 5' RACE reads in MiXCR, keeping a single row per CDR3 protein. Seen here are 300,000 or so distinct CDR3 sequences, roughly 9.7% observed once, and the top ten hold roughly 7%. Regarding the study as a whole: Findings depended on cross-sectional statistics rather than tracking the same donors. Weaker excess twin sharing was observed in beta out-of-frame sequences. Reduced insertions were recorded for abundant cord blood beta clonotypes, with no such pattern in memory repertoires.

The sample was also reused in another study, on yellow fever vaccine responses in identical twins. As that report states: Vaccine-induced T cell responses in twins were reportedly observed to appear partly convergent, partly personalized.

Sample: CD8+ T cells sorted from blood. The V call is TRBV7-8, the J call TRBJ2-5; D remains ambiguous. The receptor was isolated from a woman aged 18-30 years in good health. Here the CDR3 reads CASSLAVTSGETQYF. CDR3 sequence (DNA): TGTGCCAGCAGCTTAGCTGTTACGTCTGGAGAGACCCAGTACTTC.